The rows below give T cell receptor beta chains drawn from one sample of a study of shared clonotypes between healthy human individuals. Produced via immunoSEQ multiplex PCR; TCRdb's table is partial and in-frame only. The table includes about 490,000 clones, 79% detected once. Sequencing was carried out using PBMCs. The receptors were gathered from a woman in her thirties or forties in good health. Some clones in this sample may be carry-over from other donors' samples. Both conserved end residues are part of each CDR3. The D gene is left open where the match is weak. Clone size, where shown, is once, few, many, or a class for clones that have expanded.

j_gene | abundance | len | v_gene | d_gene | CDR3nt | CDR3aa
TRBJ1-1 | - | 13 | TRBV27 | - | TGTGCCAGCAGTCGTGGGGAGGGCACTGAAGCTTTCTTT | CASSRGEGTEAFF
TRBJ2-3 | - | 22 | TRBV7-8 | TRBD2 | TGTGCCAGCAGCTTAGGTGGCTCGTGGGGAGCGGGAGGGCCTGAGGGCACAGATACGCAGTATTTT | CASSLGGSWGAGGPEGTDTQYF
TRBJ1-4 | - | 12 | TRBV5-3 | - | TGTGCCAGCAGCAGACGGGAAGAAAAACTGTTTTTT | CASSRREEKLFF
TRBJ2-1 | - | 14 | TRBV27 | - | TGTGCCAGCCGTCATGGGGGTTCCTACAATGAGCAGTTCTTC | CASRHGGSYNEQFF
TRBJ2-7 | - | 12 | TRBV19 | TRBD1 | TGTGCCACCGGGACAGCCTCCTACGAGCAGTACTTC | CATGTASYEQYF
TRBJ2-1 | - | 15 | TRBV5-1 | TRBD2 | TGCGCCAGCAGCTCGTCGGGCGGGAGAGCAGTTGAGCAGTTCTTC | CASSSSGGRAVEQFF
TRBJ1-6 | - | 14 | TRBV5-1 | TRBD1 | TGCGCCAGCAGCCAGGGACAGGGCACTTCACCCCTCCACTTT | CASSQGQGTSPLHF
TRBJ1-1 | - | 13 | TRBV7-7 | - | TGTGCTAGCAGCTTAGACACAAGGACTGAAGCTTTCTTT | CASSLDTRTEAFF
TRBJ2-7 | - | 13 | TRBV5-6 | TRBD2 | TGTGCCAGCAGCTTTGGGACTAGTCGGGAGCAGTACTTC | CASSFGTSREQYF
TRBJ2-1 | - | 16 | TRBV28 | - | TGTGCCAGCAGTTTATGGAGGGGAAGCTCCTACAATGAGCAGTTCTTC | CASSLWRGSSYNEQFF
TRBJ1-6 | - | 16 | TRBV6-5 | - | TGTGCCAGCAGTTACGATGGCAGATCCTATAATTCACCCCTCCACTTT | CASSYDGRSYNSPLHF
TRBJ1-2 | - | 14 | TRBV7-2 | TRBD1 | TGTGCCAGCAGCTTCCGACAGGGGGCCGGTGGCTACACCTTC | CASSFRQGAGGYTF
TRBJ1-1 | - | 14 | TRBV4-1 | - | TGCGCCAGCAGCCTTAGAAGTCAGAACACTGAAGCTTTCTTT | CASSLRSQNTEAFF
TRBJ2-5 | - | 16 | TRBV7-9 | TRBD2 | TGTGCCAGCAGCTTCCTCAAGCGGGAGGGCCTCGAGACCCAGTACTTC | CASSFLKREGLETQYF
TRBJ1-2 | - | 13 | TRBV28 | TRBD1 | TGTGCCAGCAGTAGACAGGGGAAGTATGGCTACACCTTC | CASSRQGKYGYTF
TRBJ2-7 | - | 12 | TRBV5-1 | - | TGCGCCAGCAGTTTCGACCGCTACGAGCAGTACTTC | CASSFDRYEQYF
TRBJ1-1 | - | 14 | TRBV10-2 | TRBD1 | TGCGCCAGCAGCCGACAGGGAAAGGGCACTGAAGCTTTCTTT | CASSRQGKGTEAFF
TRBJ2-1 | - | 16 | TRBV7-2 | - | TGTGCCAGCAGCTTAGTGGGGACGGAGCCCTACAATGAGCAGTTCTTC | CASSLVGTEPYNEQFF
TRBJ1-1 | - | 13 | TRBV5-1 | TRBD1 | TGCGCCAGCAGACAGGGGACGAACACTGAAGCTTTCTTT | CASRQGTNTEAFF
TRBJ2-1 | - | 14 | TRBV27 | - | TGTGCCAGCAGTTTAGGCGGGATCTACAATGAGCAGTTCTTC | CASSLGGIYNEQFF
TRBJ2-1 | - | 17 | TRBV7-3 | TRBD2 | TGTGCCAGCAGCTTATTCCCGGTAGCGGGAGTCTGGAATGAGCAGTTCTTC | CASSLFPVAGVWNEQFF
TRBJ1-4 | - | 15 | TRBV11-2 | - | TGTGCCAGCAGCTTAGTGGGGGCGCCGGGTGAAAAACTGTTTTTT | CASSLVGAPGEKLFF
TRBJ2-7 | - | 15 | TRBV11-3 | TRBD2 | TGTGCCAGCAGCTCCGGGACTAGCGGGCCCTACGAGCAGTACTTC | CASSSGTSGPYEQYF
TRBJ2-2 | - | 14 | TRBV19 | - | TGTGCCAGTAGTATAGATCGTGAAGTCGGGGAGCTGTTTTTT | CASSIDREVGELFF
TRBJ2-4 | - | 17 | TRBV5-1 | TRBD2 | TGCGCCAGCAGCTTGGATGTGGGACTAGCGGGGAAAAACATTCAGTACTTC | CASSLDVGLAGKNIQYF
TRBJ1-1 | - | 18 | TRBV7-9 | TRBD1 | TGTGCCAGCAGCCCGCTCTCCGGGACAGGGGGCGTTCGCACTGAAGCTTTCTTT | CASSPLSGTGGVRTEAFF
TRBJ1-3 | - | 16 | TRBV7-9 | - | TGTGCCAGCAGCTTAGGTGGGAGGGCGGGAGGAAACACCATATATTTT | CASSLGGRAGGNTIYF
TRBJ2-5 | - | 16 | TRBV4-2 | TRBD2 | TGTGCCAGCAGCCAAGACCTGGGGGGGGGCCAAGAGACCCAGTACTTC | CASSQDLGGGQETQYF
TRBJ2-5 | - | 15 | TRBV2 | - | TGTGCCAGCAGTGACTTCAGGGGAGACCAAGAGACCCAGTACTTC | CASSDFRGDQETQYF
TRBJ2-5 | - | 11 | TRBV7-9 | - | TGTGCCAGCAGCTCACTGGAGACCCAGTACTTC | CASSSLETQYF
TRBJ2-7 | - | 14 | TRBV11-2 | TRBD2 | TGTGCCAGCAGCAGTAGCGGGAGCTCCTACGAGCAGTACTTC | CASSSSGSSYEQYF
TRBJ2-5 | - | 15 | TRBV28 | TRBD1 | TGTGCCAGCAGTTTAACCGGGACAGGGCAGGAGACCCAGTACTTC | CASSLTGTGQETQYF
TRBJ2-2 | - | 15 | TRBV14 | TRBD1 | TGTGCCAGCAGCTCGGACAGGGGGCGGTTCGGGGAGCTGTTTTTT | CASSSDRGRFGELFF
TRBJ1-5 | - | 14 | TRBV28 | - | TGTGCCAGCAGTTTATCCTTAGTAGGTCAGCCCCAGCATTTT | CASSLSLVGQPQHF
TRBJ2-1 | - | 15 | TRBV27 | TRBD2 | TGTGCCAGCAGTTCCGGGACTAGCGGTAACAATGAGCAGTTCTTC | CASSSGTSGNNEQFF
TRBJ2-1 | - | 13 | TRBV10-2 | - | TGCGCCAGCACCCTGGGACCGTACAATGAGCAGTTCTTC | CASTLGPYNEQFF
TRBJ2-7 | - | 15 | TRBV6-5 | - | TGTGCCAGCAGTTACGGGAGGCCACAATACTACGAGCAGTACTTC | CASSYGRPQYYEQYF
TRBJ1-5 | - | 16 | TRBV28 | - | TGTGCCAGCAGTTTATTACACTCGGATGGCAATCAGCCCCAGCATTTT | CASSLLHSDGNQPQHF
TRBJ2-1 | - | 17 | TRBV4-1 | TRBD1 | TGCGCCAGCAGACAAGATGGGTTCAGGGGGCCCTACAATGAGCAGTTCTTC | CASRQDGFRGPYNEQFF
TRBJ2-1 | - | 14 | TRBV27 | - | TGTGCCAGCAGTTTCCATAGCTCCTACAATGAGCAGTTCTTC | CASSFHSSYNEQFF
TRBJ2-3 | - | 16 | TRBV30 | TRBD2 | TGTGCCTGGAGTGTAGGTCTAGCGGGAGTCATAGGTACGCAGTATTTT | CAWSVGLAGVIGTQYF
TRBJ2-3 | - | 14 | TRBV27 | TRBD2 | TGTGCCAGCAGCGCGGGAGGCCGTACAGATACGCAGTATTTT | CASSAGGRTDTQYF
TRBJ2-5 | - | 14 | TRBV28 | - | TGTGCCAGCAGGGAGGTTGGCGGGGTAGCGACCCAGTACTTC | CASREVGGVATQYF
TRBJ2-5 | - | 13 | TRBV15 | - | TGTGCCACCAGCAGAGGTGGTTCAGAGACCCAGTACTTC | CATSRGGSETQYF
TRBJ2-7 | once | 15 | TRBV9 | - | TGTGCCAGCAGCGTAGGAGCAGCGTTGACCTACGAGCAGTACTTC | CASSVGAALTYEQYF
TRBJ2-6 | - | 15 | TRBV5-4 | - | TGTGCCAGCAGCGCGCAAAGCTCTGGGGCCAACGTCCTGACTTTC | CASSAQSSGANVLTF
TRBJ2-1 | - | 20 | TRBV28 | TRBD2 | TGTGCCAGCAGGTTCCCCAGGAACCGACGACTAGCGGGACCCTACAATGAGCAGTTCTTC | CASRFPRNRRLAGPYNEQFF
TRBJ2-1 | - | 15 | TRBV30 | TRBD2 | TGTGCCTGGAGTGTTTGGGGGGGAAATCGCAATGAGCAGTTCTTC | CAWSVWGGNRNEQFF
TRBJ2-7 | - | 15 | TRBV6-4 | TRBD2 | TGTGCCAGCAGTGATCCCGATTCCGTCGGCGGGAGGGAGTACTTC | CASSDPDSVGGREYF
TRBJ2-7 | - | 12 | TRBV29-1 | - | TGCAGCGTTCAGCGGACAGTGGGCGAGCAGTACTTC | CSVQRTVGEQYF
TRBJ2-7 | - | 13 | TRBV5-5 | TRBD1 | TGTGCCAGCAGCGTGGACAGGGGTCACGAGCAGTACTTC | CASSVDRGHEQYF
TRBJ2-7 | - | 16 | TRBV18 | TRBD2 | TGTGCCAGCTCGTCTTCAGGGGGACTAGCAGCCTACGAGCAGTACTTC | CASSSSGGLAAYEQYF
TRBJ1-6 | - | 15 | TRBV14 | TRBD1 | TGTGCCAGCAGCCAAGAACTCGCAGGGGGTTCACCCCTCCACTTT | CASSQELAGGSPLHF
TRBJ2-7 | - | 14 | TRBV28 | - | TGTGCCAGCAGTCGCCGAGGGTATGGGTACGAGCAGTACTTC | CASSRRGYGYEQYF
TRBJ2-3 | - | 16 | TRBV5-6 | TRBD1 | TGTGCCAGCAGCCGGGACAGTTCGTGGGGGACAGATACGCAGTATTTT | CASSRDSSWGTDTQYF
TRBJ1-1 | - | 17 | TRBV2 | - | TGTGCCAGCTCCCTAAGTGGGGCGGGACAAATGAACACTGAAGCTTTCTTT | CASSLSGAGQMNTEAFF
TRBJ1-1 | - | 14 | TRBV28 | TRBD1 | TGTGCCAGCAGCCCTGGGAGGGGGCTATCTGAAGCTTTCTTT | CASSPGRGLSEAFF